One sample yielded the 15 T cell receptor beta chains listed below, sequenced in a study of OX40 agonist ivuxolimab in advanced cancers. Clones were sequenced by immunoSEQ multiplex PCR, and TCRdb holds only the in-frame ones, with some missing. The sample has around 15,000 clones; around 77% are singletons. The starting material was CD4+ or CD8+ T cells sorted from blood, obtained in a trial of the OX40 agonist ivuxolimab. The receptors shown here come from an adult with an advanced solid tumor such as melanoma, head and neck, liver or kidney cancer.

This rearrangement joins TRBV4-1 to TRBJ1-1, with a possible D match to TRBD1 (5 bases). Germline CDR1 is MGHRA and CDR2 is YSYEKL. The V end lost 1 base, the J end lost 3 bases, and 12 bases lay between the germline ends. CDR3 size: 15 residues. The CDR3 bases are TGCGCCAGCAGCCAAGTTTTGGGAGGGGACACTGAAGCTTTCTTT. Its protein product is CASSQVLGGDTEAFF.

J is TRBJ1-3 and V is TRBV2; no reliable D call. The CDR3 runs 14 residues. Germline lookup yields CDR1 SNHLY and CDR2 FYNNEI. Trimming shortened V by 10 bases and J by 0 bases, and 13 bases separated the two germline ends. As DNA, the CDR3 is TGTGCCACGAACACCGAGAGCTCTGGAAACACCATATATTTT. Encoded protein: CATNTESSGNTIYF. Combining the CDR3 with reference TRBV2 and TRBJ1-3 gives the whole variable domain EPEVTQTPSHQVTQMGQEVILRCVPISNHLYFYWYRQILGQKVEFLVSFYNNEISEKSEIFDDQFSVERPDGSNFTLKIRSTKLEDSAMYFCATNTESSGNTIYFGEGSWLTVV.

The CDR3 DNA sequence: TGCAGCGCCACCGCGCCGGGTCCCCGTCGGGAGCAGTACTTC. It translates to CSATAPGPRREQYF. This rearrangement joins TRBV29-1 to TRBJ2-7; no definite D call. The CDR3 runs 14 residues. Between the trimmed V and J ends, which lost 7 bases and 7 bases, there was a span of 23 bases. Germline values: CDR1 SQVTM, CDR2 ANQGSEA.

The genes are TRBV2 and TRBJ1-1, with D tentatively TRBD1 (5 bases). Trimming stripped 6 bases from V and 8 bases from J, with 7 bases between. This CDR3 spans 10 amino acids. The germline gives CDR1 SNHLY, CDR2 FYNNEI. The CDR3 loop is CASRRQEAFF. CDR3 DNA: TGTGCCAGCAGGAGACAGGAAGCTTTCTTT.

The chain uses TRBV19 and TRBJ2-3, with D perhaps matching TRBD2 (6 bases). The CDR3 totals 16 residues. Germline-derived CDR1 and CDR2 are LNHDA and SQIVND (reference sequence). Trimming took off 4 bases at V and 6 bases at J, with 20 bases between the two ends. The DNA for the CDR3 is TGTGCCAGTAGTACCTCCTTGCTCGCGGGATGGGATACGCAGTATTTT. Translating gives CASSTSLLAGWDTQYF.

This clone was seen only once. A read error may account for a junction end that differs from germline. The rearrangement uses TRBV6-6 and TRBJ2-7; 9 bases are shared with TRBD2. The CDR3 length is 14 residues. Germline V gene lookup returns CDR1 MNHNY and CDR2 SVGAGI (reference sequence). The CDR3 region has the DNA TGTGCCGGTTCACCAATAGCGGGAGCCTACGAGCGGTACTTC. This gives the protein CAGSPIAGAYERYF.

To note about this clone: Relative to the germline gene, one junction end is altered; a read error may explain this. The chain is built from TRBV7-7 and TRBJ2-7; D gene unclear. The CDR3 is 13 amino acids. The germline V gene has CDR1 SSHAT and CDR2 FNYEAQ (reference sequence). The DNA for the CDR3 is TGTGCTAGCAGCCGGTCGGTAGGGTACGAGCAGTACTTC. Translated: CASSRSVGYEQYF.

J is TRBJ2-7 and V is TRBV11-1; TRBD2 matches 9 bases. J gave up 3 bases and V 5 bases, and 8 bases lay outside the gene matches. The CDR3 has 15 residues. Germline values: CDR1 SGHAT, CDR2 FQDESV (reference sequence). CDR3 residues: CASSLTDSGGYEQYF. The DNA of the CDR3 is TGTGCCAGCAGCCTAACTGATAGCGGGGGCTACGAGCAGTACTTC.

The rearrangement joins TRBV19 to TRBJ2-5, with 10 positions matching TRBD2. The CDR3 is 15 residues long. Germline V lookup: CDR1 LNHDA, CDR2 SQIVND (reference sequence). The J segment lost 4 bases and the V segment lost 4 bases, leaving 6 bases of the junction unmatched. The CDR3 DNA follows: TGTGCCAGTAGTACAGCGGGAGGGCCCCGAGAGACCCAGTACTTC. Translation gives CASSTAGGPRETQYF.

The chain joins TRBV18 to TRBJ1-1; D is unclear. This CDR3 spans 16 amino acids. Germline lookup yields CDR1 KGHSH and CDR2 LQKENI. V lost 6 bases, J lost 2 bases, and 19 bases lay in between. The CDR3 spells CASSTFEGRSNTEAFF. CDR3 coding DNA: TGTGCCAGCTCCACGTTCGAAGGACGGAGTAACACTGAAGCTTTCTTT.

A few counts support this clone. The chain carries TRBV6-1 and TRBJ2-1; D unclear. Trimming stripped 0 bases from V and 0 bases from J, with 6 bases between. In germline, CDR1 is MNHNS, CDR2 SASEGT. This CDR3 region has 15 residues. CDR3 sequence: CASSEAPYSYNEQFF. Here the CDR3 DNA reads TGTGCCAGCAGTGAAGCTCCCTACTCCTACAATGAGCAGTTCTTC.

The chain has TRBV2 and TRBJ1-4, with TRBD1 as a possible D gene (5 bases). Germline lookup yields CDR1 SNHLY and CDR2 FYNNEI. This CDR3 is built from 14 residues. The ends were cut back, 7 bases at V and 6 bases at J, with 15 bases in the middle. CDR3 nucleotides: TGTGCCAGCACAACGGGCAGGGTCGATGAAAAACTGTTTTTT. Its protein product is CASTTGRVDEKLFF.

This clone was observed a handful of times. Other DNA sequences from this sample encode an identical CDR3 as well. The chain recombines TRBV19 with TRBJ2-1; TRBD2 aligns across 10 bases. Trimming cost V 7 bases and J 7 bases; bases outside gene matches: 13. The CDR3 contains 16 residues. Germline CDR1 reads LNHDA; CDR2 reads SQIVND (reference sequence). DNA of the CDR3: TGTGCCAGTACCAACGCTCCTAGCGGGAGTGTTAATGAGCAGTTCTTC. Translating it yields CASTNAPSGSVNEQFF.

This clone was counted only a few times. The rearrangement joins TRBV28 to TRBJ2-1; 10 bases align to TRBD1. CDR3 size: 14 residues. The junction had 4 bases not matched to a gene; V was cut back by 5 bases and J by 6 bases. The germline CDR1 and CDR2 sequences are MDHEN and SYDVKM. CDR3 coding DNA: TGTGCCAGCAGTCCTAGGACAGGGGGCAATGAGCAGTTCTTC. Its protein is CASSPRTGGNEQFF.

This rearrangement joins TRBV2 to TRBJ2-3, with 7 bases that match TRBD2. The length of the CDR3 is 13 residues. CDR1 is SNHLY, CDR2 FYNNEI, per germline. V shed 6 bases, J shed 6 bases, and the junction held 6 bases outside the gene matches. CDR3 protein: CASRGTMADTQYF. The DNA for the CDR3 is TGTGCCAGCAGGGGGACTATGGCGGATACGCAGTATTTT.